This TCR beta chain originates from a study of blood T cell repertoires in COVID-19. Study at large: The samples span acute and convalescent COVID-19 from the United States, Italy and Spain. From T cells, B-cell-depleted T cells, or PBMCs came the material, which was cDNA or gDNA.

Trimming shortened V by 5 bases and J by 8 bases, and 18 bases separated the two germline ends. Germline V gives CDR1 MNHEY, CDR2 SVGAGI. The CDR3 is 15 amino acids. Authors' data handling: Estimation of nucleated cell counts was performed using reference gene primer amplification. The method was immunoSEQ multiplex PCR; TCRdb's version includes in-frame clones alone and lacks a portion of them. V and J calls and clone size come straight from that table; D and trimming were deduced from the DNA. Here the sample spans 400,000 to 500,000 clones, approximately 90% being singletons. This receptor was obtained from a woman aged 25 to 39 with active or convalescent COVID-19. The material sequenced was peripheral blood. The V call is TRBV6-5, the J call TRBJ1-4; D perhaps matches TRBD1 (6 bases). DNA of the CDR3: TGTGCCAGCAGTCATCCGGGGGGCGCGTACGAAAAACTGTTTTTT. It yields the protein CASSHPGGAYEKLFF.